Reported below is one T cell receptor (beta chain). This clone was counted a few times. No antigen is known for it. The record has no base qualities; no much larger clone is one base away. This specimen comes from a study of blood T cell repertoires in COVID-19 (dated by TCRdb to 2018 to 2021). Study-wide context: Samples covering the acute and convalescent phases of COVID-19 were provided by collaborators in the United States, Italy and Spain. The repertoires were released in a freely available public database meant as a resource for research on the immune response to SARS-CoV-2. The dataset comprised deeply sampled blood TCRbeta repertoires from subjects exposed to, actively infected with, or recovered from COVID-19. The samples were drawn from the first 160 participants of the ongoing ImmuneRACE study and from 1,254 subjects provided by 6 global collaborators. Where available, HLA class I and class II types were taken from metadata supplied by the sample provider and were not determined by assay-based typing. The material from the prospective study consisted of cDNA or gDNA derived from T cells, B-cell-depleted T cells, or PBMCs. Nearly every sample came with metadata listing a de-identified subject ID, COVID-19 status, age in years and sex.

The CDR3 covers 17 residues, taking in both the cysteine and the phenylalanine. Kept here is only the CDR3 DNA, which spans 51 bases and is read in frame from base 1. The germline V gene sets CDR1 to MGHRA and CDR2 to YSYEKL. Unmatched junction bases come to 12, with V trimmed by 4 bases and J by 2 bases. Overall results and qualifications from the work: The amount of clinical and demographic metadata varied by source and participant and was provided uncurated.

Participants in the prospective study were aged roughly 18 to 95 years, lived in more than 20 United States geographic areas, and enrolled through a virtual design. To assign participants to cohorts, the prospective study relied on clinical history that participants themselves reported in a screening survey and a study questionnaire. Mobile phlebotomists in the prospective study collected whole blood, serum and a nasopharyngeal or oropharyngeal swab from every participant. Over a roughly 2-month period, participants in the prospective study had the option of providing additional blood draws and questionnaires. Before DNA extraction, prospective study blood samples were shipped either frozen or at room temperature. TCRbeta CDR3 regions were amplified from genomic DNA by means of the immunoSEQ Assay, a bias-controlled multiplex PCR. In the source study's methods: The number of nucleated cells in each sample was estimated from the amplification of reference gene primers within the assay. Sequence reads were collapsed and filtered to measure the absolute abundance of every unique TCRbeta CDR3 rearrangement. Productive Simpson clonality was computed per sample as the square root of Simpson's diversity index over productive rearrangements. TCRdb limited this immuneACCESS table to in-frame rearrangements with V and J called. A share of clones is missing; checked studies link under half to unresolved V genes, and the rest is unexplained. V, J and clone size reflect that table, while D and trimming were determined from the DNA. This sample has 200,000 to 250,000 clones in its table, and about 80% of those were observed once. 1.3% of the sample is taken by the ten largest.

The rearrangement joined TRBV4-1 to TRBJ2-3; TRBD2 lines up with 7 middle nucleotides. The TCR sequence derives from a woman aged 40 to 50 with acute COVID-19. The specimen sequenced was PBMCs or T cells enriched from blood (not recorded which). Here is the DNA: TGCGCCAGCAGCCCGAAGGGATGGGCGGGAGTCACAGATACGCAGTATTTT. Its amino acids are CASSPKGWAGVTDTQYF.